Presented here are 24 T cell receptor beta chains from one specimen sequenced in a study of blood T cell repertoires in COVID-19. Libraries were prepared by immunoSEQ multiplex PCR; TCRdb keeps only in-frame clonotypes and omits some of them. The table shows 30,000 to 35,000 clones, with 90% occurring only once. Material: peripheral blood. Receptors originate from an elderly man with acute or convalescent COVID-19.

CDR3 nucleotides: TGTGCCACCAGTGAGTCAACTCGGGCTAATGAAAAACTGTTTTTT. It yields the protein CATSESTRANEKLFF. V gene TRBV24-1 combines with J gene TRBJ1-4, with unresolved D. Germline loops: CDR1 KGHDR, CDR2 SFDVKD. CDR3 length: 15 amino acids. Trimming shortened V by 4 bases and J by 3 bases, and 11 bases separated the two germline ends.

This clone was seen a single time. The chain employs TRBV6-1 and TRBJ2-1, with 7 bases aligning to TRBD2. Trimming cost V 3 bases and J 1 base; bases outside gene matches: 3. The germline CDR1 and CDR2 sequences are MNHNS and SASEGT. The CDR3 consists of 15 residues. CDR3 in DNA: TGTGCCAGCAGTGACAGGGAGGGGTCCTACAATGAGCAGTTCTTC. Its translation is CASSDREGSYNEQFF.

J is TRBJ2-4 and V is TRBV7-9; D is perhaps TRBD1 (5 bases). This CDR3 is built from 14 residues. The germline V gene has CDR1 SEHNR and CDR2 FQNEAQ (reference sequence). V was clipped by 1 base and J by 9 bases, with 13 bases between them. The CDR3 protein is CASSLDRWDPIQYF. The CDR3 DNA follows: TGTGCCAGCAGCTTAGACAGGTGGGATCCCATTCAGTACTTC.

The V gene is TRBV4-1, the J gene TRBJ2-3, with 8 bases fitting TRBD2. Germline V gene lookup returns CDR1 MGHRA and CDR2 YSYEKL. This CDR3 is built from 18 residues. Trimming removed 2 bases from V and 4 bases from J; junction bases left unmatched: 14. The CDR3 nucleotides are TGCGCCAGCAGCCAAAGGGCTCAAACCGGGACTAGTTCAGATACGCAGTATTTT. Its protein product is CASSQRAQTGTSSDTQYF.

The V call is TRBV9, the J call TRBJ1-6; D might be TRBD1 (5 bases). Germline V gene sequence: CDR1 SGDLS, CDR2 YYNGEE. V was shortened by 0 bases and J by 0 bases, with 10 bases between the two germline ends. The CDR3 has 17 amino acids. The CDR3 DNA is TGTGCCAGCAGCGTAGCTGAAGGGGACTCCTATAATTCACCCCTCCACTTT. As protein: CASSVAEGDSYNSPLHF.

V gene TRBV6-5 combines with J gene TRBJ1-2, with 7 bases identical to TRBD1. V lost 5 bases and J lost 5; bases outside the gene matches: 8. Germline V CDR1 and CDR2: MNHEY, SVGAGI. The CDR3 is 14 amino acids. The CDR3 nucleotides read TGTGCCAGCAGTCGACAGGGTGCTATGTATGGCTACACCTTC. It yields the protein CASSRQGAMYGYTF.

The chain is built from TRBV27 and TRBJ2-3; TRBD2 agrees at 11 bases. There are 17 residues in the CDR3. Germline assignment: CDR1 MNHEY and CDR2 SMNVEV (reference sequence). Trimming took 4 bases from V and 2 from J; bases not matched to a gene: 8. The CDR3 sequence: CASSSQTSGVFTDTQYF. CDR3 nucleotide sequence: TGTGCCAGCAGTTCCCAGACTAGCGGGGTTTTCACAGATACGCAGTATTTT.

The V call is TRBV14, the J call TRBJ2-7; 8 nucleotides line up with TRBD2. J was trimmed by 5 bases and V by 1 base; bases with no gene match: 7. Germline lookup yields CDR1 SGHDN and CDR2 FVKESK. This CDR3 region has 15 residues. CDR3 in DNA: TGTGCCAGCAGCCAAGCTAAGCGGGGGCTCGACGAGCAGTACTTC. Its translation: CASSQAKRGLDEQYF.

V usage is TRBV7-2 and J usage is TRBJ1-6; unclear D gene. Per the germline V gene, CDR1 is SGHTA and CDR2 is FQGNSA. V was cut by 1 base and J by 1 base, with 5 bases left in between. This CDR3 has 15 amino acids. In DNA, the CDR3 is TGTGCCAGCAGCTTAGGGCCATCCTATAATTCACCCCTCCACTTT. Residues: CASSLGPSYNSPLHF. The variable domain in full, completed from reference TRBV7-2 and TRBJ1-6, reads GAGVSQSPSNKVTEKGKDVELRCDPISGHTALYWYRQSLGQGLEFLIYFQGNSAPDKSGLPSDRFSAERTGGSVSTLTIQRTQQEDSAVYLCASSLGPSYNSPLHFGNGTRLTVT.

The V and J genes are TRBV19 and TRBJ2-3; 11 bases map to TRBD2. Germline assignment: CDR1 LNHDA and CDR2 SQIVND (reference sequence). The junction had 0 bases not matched to a gene; V was cut back by 3 bases and J by 1 base. CDR3 length equals 15 residues. CDR3 DNA sequence: TGTGCCAGTAGTATGACTAGCGGGGGCACAGATACGCAGTATTTT. Translated, it gives CASSMTSGGTDTQYF.

For the CDR3, the DNA is TGCAGCGTCGGACAGGGGGGGACGAACACTGAAGCTTTCTTT. This gives the protein CSVGQGGTNTEAFF. V and J are TRBV29-1 and TRBJ1-1; TRBD1 matches 10 bases. The germline CDR1 and CDR2 sequences are SQVTM and ANQGSEA. This CDR3 is 14 amino acids long. V lost 6 bases and J lost 1; bases outside the gene matches: 5.

This chain connects TRBV7-3 to TRBJ2-5; perhaps TRBD1 as D (5 bases). Trimming removed 5 bases from V and 4 bases from J, with 11 bases in between. Germline CDR1 reads SGHTA; CDR2 reads FQGTGA. The CDR3 is 13 residues long. CDR3 nucleotides: TGTGCCAGCAGCCAAGGAAGGGGAGAGACCCAGTACTTC. This encodes CASSQGRGETQYF.

The V gene is TRBV7-9, the J gene TRBJ2-5; 11 bases agree with TRBD2. The CDR3 runs 19 residues. Germline V CDR1 and CDR2: SEHNR, FQNEAQ (reference sequence). With V trimmed by 4 bases and J by 0 bases, 13 bases remained unmatched. In nucleotides, the CDR3 is TGTGCCAGCAGCTATAGCGGGGGGGTCGAAAAATTGTACCAAGAGACCCAGTACTTC. Protein sequence: CASSYSGGVEKLYQETQYF. Looking up the rest from reference TRBV7-9 and TRBJ2-5 gives the full variable domain: DTGVSQNPRHKITKRGQNVTFRCDPISEHNRLYWYRQTLGQGPEFLTYFQNEAQLEKSRLLSDRFSAERPKGSFSTLEIQRTEQGDSAMYLCASSYSGGVEKLYQETQYFGPGTRLLVL.

The chain employs TRBV5-1 and TRBJ1-3; the D is unclear. The V end was cut by 0 bases, the J end by 2 bases, with 9 bases between. CDR3 length: 15 residues. Germline-derived CDR1 and CDR2 are SGHRS and YFSETQ. This CDR3 is CASSLGQQPGNTIYF. In nucleotides, the CDR3 is TGCGCCAGCAGCTTGGGGCAACAGCCTGGAAACACCATATATTTT.

This sequence joins TRBV19 and TRBJ1-4; D uncertain. The germline V gene encodes CDR1 LNHDA and CDR2 SQIVND (reference sequence). V was trimmed by 1 base and J by 6 bases, leaving 9 bases between them. This CDR3 region has 14 residues. The CDR3 loop is CASSIAGLHEKLFF. CDR3 bases: TGTGCCAGTAGTATAGCTGGGCTACATGAAAAACTGTTTTTT.

This sequence joins TRBV27 and TRBJ1-4; no definite D call. CDR3 length: 13 amino acids. V lost 3 bases and J 4 bases, leaving 6 bases between the germline ends. Germline V gives CDR1 MNHEY, CDR2 SMNVEV (reference sequence). This CDR3 reads CASSFSGNEKLFF. CDR3 in DNA: TGTGCCAGCAGTTTTTCCGGTAATGAAAAACTGTTTTTT.

The chain is built from TRBV2 and TRBJ1-5; D not certain. There are 15 residues in the CDR3. The V end lost 0 bases, the J end lost 6 bases, and 12 bases lay between the germline ends. Germline CDR1 and CDR2: SNHLY and FYNNEI. The CDR3 spells CASSEALGSGQPQHF. The CDR3 DNA follows: TGTGCCAGCAGTGAAGCGCTAGGATCCGGTCAGCCCCAGCATTTT.

The chain links TRBV3-1 (or the pseudogene TRBV3-2) to TRBJ1-4; D is uncertain. V lost 4 bases and J lost 5, with 8 bases in between. The CDR3 covers 13 residues. Germline V gives CDR1 LGHDT, CDR2 YNNKEL (reference sequence). The CDR3 region is CASSRLPNEKLFF. CDR3 sequence (DNA): TGTGCCAGCAGCCGACTTCCAAATGAAAAACTGTTTTTT.

This sequence joins TRBV18 and TRBJ1-1; 9 bases agree with TRBD1. Unmatched junction bases numbered 4, after V lost 2 bases and J lost 0 bases. Germline CDR1 is KGHSH and CDR2 is LQKENI. The length of the CDR3 is 16 residues. The CDR3 region has the DNA TGTGCCAGCTCACCATCGGGACAGGGTCTGAACACTGAAGCTTTCTTT. Its translation: CASSPSGQGLNTEAFF.

The CDR3 region has the DNA TGTGCCAGCAGCCCTTCCCATACGGACACCGGGGAGCTGTTTTTT. Amino acids: CASSPSHTDTGELFF. The chain joins TRBV11-3 to TRBJ2-2, with unresolved D. The CDR3 runs to 15 residues. Per the germline V gene, CDR1 is SGHNT and CDR2 is YENEEA. Trimming removed 5 bases at V and 3 bases at J, with 13 bases between.

The chain is built from TRBV7-9 and TRBJ1-2; tentatively, D is TRBD1 (5 bases). Germline V lookup: CDR1 SEHNR, CDR2 FQNEAQ (reference sequence). V dropped 3 bases and J dropped 4 bases, with 12 bases sitting between them. This CDR3 is 14 amino acids long. The CDR3 loop reads CASSLGTGVYGYTF. Here the CDR3 DNA reads TGTGCCAGCAGCTTGGGGACTGGAGTCTATGGCTACACCTTC.

V is TRBV5-1 and J is TRBJ2-2, with D uncertain. V gave up 0 bases and J gave up 1 base, with 4 bases separating them. Germline V gene data show CDR1 as SGHRS and CDR2 as YFSETQ. CDR3 length: 14 amino acids. The CDR3, as DNA: TGCGCCAGCAGCTTGGCCAGGAACACCGGGGAGCTGTTTTTT. It yields the protein CASSLARNTGELFF. The full variable domain, with the rest looked up from reference TRBV5-1 and TRBJ2-2, is KAGVTQTPRYLIKTRGQQVTLSCSPISGHRSVSWYQQTPGQGLQFLFEYFSETQRNKGNFPGRFSGRQFSNSRSEMNVSTLELGDSALYLCASSLARNTGELFFGEGSRLTVL.

V gene TRBV2 combines with J gene TRBJ2-3; 7 nucleotides match TRBD1. With 8 bases clipped from V and 4 bases from J, the junction kept 9 bases outside the gene matches. This CDR3 is built from 14 residues. Germline CDR1 SNHLY, CDR2 FYNNEI. CDR3 residues: CASARQGWADTQYF. In DNA, the CDR3 is TGTGCCAGCGCCCGACAGGGTTGGGCAGATACGCAGTATTTT.

V gene TRBV7-9 combines with J gene TRBJ1-2; D gene ambiguous. Germline V gene sequence: CDR1 SEHNR, CDR2 FQNEAQ (reference sequence). The CDR3 is 13 amino acids. V lost 1 base and J lost 7, with 10 bases in between. CDR3 sequence reads: CASSLVVDSGYTF. The CDR3 nucleotides read TGTGCCAGCAGCTTAGTGGTAGATTCTGGCTACACCTTC.